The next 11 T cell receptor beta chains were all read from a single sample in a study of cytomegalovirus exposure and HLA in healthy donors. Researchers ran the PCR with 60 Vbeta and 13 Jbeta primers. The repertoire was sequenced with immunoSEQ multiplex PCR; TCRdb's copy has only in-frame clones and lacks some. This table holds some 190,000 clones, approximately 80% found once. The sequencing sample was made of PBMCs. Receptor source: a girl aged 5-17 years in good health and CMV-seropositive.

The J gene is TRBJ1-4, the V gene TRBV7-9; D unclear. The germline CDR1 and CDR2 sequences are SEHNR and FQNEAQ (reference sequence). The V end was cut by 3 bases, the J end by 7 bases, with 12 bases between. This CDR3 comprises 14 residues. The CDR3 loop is CASSFGVNIEKLFF. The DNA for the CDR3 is TGTGCCAGCAGCTTCGGAGTGAATATTGAAAAACTGTTTTTT. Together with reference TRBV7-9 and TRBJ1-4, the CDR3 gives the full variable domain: DTGVSQNPRHKITKRGQNVTFRCDPISEHNRLYWYRQTLGQGPEFLTYFQNEAQLEKSRLLSDRFSAERPKGSFSTLEIQRTEQGDSAMYLCASSFGVNIEKLFFGSGTQLSVL.

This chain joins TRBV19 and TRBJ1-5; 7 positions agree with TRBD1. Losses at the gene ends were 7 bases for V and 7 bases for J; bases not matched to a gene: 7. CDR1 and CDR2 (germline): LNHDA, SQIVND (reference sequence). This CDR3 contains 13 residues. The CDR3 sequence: CASTRRGRQPQHF. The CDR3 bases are TGTGCCAGTACGAGGAGGGGGCGGCAGCCCCAGCATTTT. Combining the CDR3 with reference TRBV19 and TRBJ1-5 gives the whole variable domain DGGITQSPKYLFRKEGQNVTLSCEQNLNHDAMYWYRQDPGQGLRLIYYSQIVNDFQKGDIAEGYSVSREKKESFPLTVTSAQKNPTAFYLCASTRRGRQPQHFGDGTRLSIL.

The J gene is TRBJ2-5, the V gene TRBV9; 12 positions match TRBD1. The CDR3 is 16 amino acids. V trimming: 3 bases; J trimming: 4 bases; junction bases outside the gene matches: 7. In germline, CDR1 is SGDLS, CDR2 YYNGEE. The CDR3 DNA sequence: TGTGCCAGCAGCGCGCCTGGGGACAGGGGGCGAGAGACCCAGTACTTC. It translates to CASSAPGDRGRETQYF.

The DNA of the CDR3 is TGCGCCAGCAGCCAAGATCGGGACAGGGCAGGCTTCTTC. Translation gives CASSQDRDRAGFF. This rearrangement joins TRBV4-1 to TRBJ2-1, with 9 bases matching TRBD1. After removal of 0 bases from V and 16 bases from J, the junction contained 7 bases not matched to a gene. The CDR3 totals 13 residues. CDR1 and CDR2 (germline): MGHRA, YSYEKL.

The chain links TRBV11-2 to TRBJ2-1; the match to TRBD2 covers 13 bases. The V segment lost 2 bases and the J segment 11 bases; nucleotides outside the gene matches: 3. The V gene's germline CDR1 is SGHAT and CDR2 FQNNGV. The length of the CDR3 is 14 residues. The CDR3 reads CASSLTSGREKQFF. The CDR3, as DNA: TGTGCCAGCAGCTTAACTAGCGGGAGGGAGAAGCAGTTCTTC.

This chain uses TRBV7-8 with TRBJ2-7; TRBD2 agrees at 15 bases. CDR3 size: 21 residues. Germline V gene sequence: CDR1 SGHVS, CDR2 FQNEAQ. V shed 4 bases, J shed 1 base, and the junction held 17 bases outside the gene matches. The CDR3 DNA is TGTGCCAGCAGCTACCCCGGGACTAGCGGGAGGCGAACCGTTGTATCCTACGAGCAGTACTTC. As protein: CASSYPGTSGRRTVVSYEQYF.

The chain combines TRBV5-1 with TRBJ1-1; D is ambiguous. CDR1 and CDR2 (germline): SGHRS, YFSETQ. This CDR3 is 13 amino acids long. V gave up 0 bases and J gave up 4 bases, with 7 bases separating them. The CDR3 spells CASSLGWPTEAFF. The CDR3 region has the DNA TGCGCCAGCAGCTTGGGATGGCCCACTGAAGCTTTCTTT.

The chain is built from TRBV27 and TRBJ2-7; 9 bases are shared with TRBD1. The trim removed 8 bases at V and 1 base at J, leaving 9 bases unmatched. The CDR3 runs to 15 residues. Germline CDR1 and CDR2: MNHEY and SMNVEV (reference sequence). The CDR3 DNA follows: TGTGCCAGCGGCAAAGAAGGGACAGGGTCCTACGAGCAGTACTTC. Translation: CASGKEGTGSYEQYF.

The CDR3, as DNA: TGTGCCAGCAGTCTTCTTGGACTAGCGGGAGCCGAGCAGTACTTC. Translating gives CASSLLGLAGAEQYF. The chain carries TRBV6-5 and TRBJ2-7, with 13 positions matching TRBD2. The V segment lost 5 bases and the J segment 6 bases; nucleotides outside the gene matches: 7. CDR3 length: 15 residues. Germline lookup yields CDR1 MNHEY and CDR2 SVGAGI.

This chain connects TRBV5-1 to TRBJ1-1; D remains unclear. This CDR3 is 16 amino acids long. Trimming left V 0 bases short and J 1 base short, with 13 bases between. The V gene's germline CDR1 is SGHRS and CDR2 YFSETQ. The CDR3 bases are TGCGCCAGCAGCTTGGCACGCGGGGTTACGAACACTGAAGCTTTCTTT. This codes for CASSLARGVTNTEAFF. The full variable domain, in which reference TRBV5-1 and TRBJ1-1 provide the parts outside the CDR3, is KAGVTQTPRYLIKTRGQQVTLSCSPISGHRSVSWYQQTPGQGLQFLFEYFSETQRNKGNFPGRFSGRQFSNSRSEMNVSTLELGDSALYLCASSLARGVTNTEAFFGQGTRLTVV.

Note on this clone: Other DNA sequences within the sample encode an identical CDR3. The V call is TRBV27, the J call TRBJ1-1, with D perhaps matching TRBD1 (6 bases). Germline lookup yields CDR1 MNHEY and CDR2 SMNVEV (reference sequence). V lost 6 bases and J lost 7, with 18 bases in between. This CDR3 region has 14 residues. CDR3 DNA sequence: TGTGCCAGCAGCGAACTTCGGACAGTTTATGAAGCTTTCTTT. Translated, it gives CASSELRTVYEAFF.